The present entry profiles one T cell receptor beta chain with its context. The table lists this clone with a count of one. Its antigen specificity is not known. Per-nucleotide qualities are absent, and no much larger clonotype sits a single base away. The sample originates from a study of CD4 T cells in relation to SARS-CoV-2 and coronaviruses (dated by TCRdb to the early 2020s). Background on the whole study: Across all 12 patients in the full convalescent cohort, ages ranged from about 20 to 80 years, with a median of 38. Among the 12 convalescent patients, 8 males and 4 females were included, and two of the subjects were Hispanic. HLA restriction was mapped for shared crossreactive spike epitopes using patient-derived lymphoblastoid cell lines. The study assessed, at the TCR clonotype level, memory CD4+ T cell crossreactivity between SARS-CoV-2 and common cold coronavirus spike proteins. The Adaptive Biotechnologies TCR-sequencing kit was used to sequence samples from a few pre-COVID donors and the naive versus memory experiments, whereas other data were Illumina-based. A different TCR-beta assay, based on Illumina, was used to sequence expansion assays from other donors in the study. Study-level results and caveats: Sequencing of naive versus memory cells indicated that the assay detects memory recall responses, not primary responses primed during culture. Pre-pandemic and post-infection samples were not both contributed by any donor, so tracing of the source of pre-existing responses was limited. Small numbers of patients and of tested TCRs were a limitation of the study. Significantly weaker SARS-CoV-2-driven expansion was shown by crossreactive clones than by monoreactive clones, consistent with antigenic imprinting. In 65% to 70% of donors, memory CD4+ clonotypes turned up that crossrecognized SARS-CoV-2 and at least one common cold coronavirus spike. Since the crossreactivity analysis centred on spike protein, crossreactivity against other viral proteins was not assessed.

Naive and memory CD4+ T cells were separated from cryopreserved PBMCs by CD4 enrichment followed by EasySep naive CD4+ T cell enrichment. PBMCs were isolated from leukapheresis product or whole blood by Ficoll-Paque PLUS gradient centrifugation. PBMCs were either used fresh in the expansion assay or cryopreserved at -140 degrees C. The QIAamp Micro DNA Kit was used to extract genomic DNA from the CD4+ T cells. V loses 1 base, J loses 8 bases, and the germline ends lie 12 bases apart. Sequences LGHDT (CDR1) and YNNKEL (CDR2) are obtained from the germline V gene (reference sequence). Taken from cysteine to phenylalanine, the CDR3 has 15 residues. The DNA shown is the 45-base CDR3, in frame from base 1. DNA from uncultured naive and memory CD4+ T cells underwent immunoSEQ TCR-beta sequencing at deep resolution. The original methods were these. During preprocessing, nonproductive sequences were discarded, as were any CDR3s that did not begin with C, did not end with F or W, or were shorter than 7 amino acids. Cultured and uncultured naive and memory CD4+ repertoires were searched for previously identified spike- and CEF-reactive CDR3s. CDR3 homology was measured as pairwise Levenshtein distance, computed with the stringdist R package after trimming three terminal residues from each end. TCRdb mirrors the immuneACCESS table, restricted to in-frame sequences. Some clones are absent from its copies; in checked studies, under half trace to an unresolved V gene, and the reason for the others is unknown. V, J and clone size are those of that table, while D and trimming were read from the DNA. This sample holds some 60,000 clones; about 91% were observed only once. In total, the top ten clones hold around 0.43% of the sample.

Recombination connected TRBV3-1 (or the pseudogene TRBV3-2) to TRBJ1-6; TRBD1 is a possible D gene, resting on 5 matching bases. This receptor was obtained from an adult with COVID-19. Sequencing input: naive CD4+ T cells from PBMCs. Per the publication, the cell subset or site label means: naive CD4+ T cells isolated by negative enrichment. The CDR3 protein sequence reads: CASSQVVTGYSPLHF. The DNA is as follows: TGTGCCAGCAGCCAAGTCGTCACAGGTTATTCACCCCTCCACTTT.